The clone carrying this T cell receptor (beta chain) turned up a few times. Its antigen is not identified. Authors' methods: Building a distant-metastasis classifier for papillary thyroid cancer drew on CDR3 differences across clinicopathological groups. With MiXCR, TCRdb reprocessed the PCR reads. TCRdb, rather than the study authors, made the V and J calls. The table shows 5,500 to 7,500 clones, with 30% to 35% occurring only once. The source of the sample is a study of metastatic and nonmetastatic thyroid tumors. Broader study findings: The study reportedly found significantly higher TCR beta diversity in malignant thyroid tumors than benign nodules, in blood and tumor.

Before thyroid surgery, none of the patients had received any treatment. This CDR3 comprises 12 residues. V shed 4 bases and J shed 10 bases, with 13 bases lying between them. Germline CDR1 LNHDA, CDR2 SQIVND (reference sequence). This receptor was obtained from a female donor with papillary thyroid cancer or a benign thyroid nodule (not recorded which). Some clones in this sample may be carry-over from other donors' samples. The chain has TRBV19 and TRBJ2-5; D is undetermined. Sequenced input: tumor tissue. The CDR3 DNA reads as TGTGCCAGTAGTACCCTCTTGCAGTGCCAGTACTTC. Translated, it gives CASSTLLQCQYF.